Sequencing of this T cell receptor (beta chain) was carried out in a study of shared clonotypes between healthy human individuals. Findings and limits, study-wide: Despite large depth, sorted-subset datasets appeared incompletely sequenced. Larger richness was generally estimated for naive than memory subsets. A handful of donors shared approximately 5% of their naive CD4 clonotypes.

CDR3 size: 14 residues. V shed 4 bases, J shed 8 bases, and the junction held 8 bases outside the gene matches. Germline V CDR1 and CDR2: SGDLS, YYNGEE. To note about this clone: Its antigen is unidentified.

TCRdb keeps only in-frame clones here, not all; method: immunoSEQ multiplex PCR. The table records just over 2,000,000 clones, about 95% of them present only once. Terminally differentiated effector memory CD45RA+ cells were excluded by CCR7 positive selection of CD45RO-negative cells. Input material: naive CD8+ T cells sorted from blood. The rearrangement links TRBV9 to TRBJ2-1; 8 nucleotides line up with TRBD1. The sequence came from a man between 18 and 35 years old in good health. CDR3: CASSSGQGWDEQFF. Here the CDR3 DNA reads TGTGCCAGCAGCTCTGGACAGGGTTGGGATGAGCAGTTCTTC.